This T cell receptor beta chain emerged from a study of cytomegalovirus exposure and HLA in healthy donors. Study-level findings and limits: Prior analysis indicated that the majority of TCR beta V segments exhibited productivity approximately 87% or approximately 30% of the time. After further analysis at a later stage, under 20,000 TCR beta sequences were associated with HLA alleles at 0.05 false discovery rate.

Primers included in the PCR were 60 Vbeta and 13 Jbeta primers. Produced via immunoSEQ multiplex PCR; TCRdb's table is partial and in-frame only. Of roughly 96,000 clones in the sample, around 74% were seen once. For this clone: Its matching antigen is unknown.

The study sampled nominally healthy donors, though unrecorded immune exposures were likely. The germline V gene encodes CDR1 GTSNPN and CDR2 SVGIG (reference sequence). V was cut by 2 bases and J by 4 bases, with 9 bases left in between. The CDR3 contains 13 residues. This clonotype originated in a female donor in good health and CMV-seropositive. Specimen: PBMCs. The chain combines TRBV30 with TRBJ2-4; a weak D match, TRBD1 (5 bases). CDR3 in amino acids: CAWSIPGKNIQYF. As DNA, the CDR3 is TGTGCCTGGAGTATCCCAGGGAAAAACATTCAGTACTTC.